This T cell receptor beta chain was sequenced for a study of OX40 agonist ivuxolimab in advanced cancers. General observations from the study: Not determined was the antigen specificity of the expanded peripheral T cells.

In regard to this clone: Its antigen is currently unknown.

This table comes from immunoSEQ multiplex PCR, and its TCRdb copy is limited to in-frame clones, with some not included. The sample includes over 35,000 clones, around 90% of them seen just once. The specimen comprised CD4+ or CD8+ T cells sorted from blood, sampled in a trial of the OX40 agonist ivuxolimab. The receptor's source is an adult with an advanced solid tumor such as melanoma, head and neck, liver or kidney cancer.

CDR3 amino acids: CASRLKGRLGPGNTIYF. DNA for the CDR3: TGTGCCAGCAGACTAAAGGGACGACTAGGTCCTGGAAACACCATATATTTT. The genes are TRBV14 and TRBJ1-3; weak D call: TRBD1 (5 bases). From germline, CDR1 is SGHDN and CDR2 FVKESK. Trimming cost V 6 bases and J 2 bases, with 20 bases left between them. The CDR3 extends over 17 amino acids.